A selection of T cell receptor beta chains follows, all from one sample in a study of CXCR3-negative and CXCR3-positive naive CD8 T cells. TCRdb reprocessed the 5' RACE reads and keeps a single row for each CDR3 protein, giving no DNA. Its clone listing holds about 130,000 distinct CDR3 sequences. The material sequenced was naive CXCR3- CD8+ T cells from blood. The receptors here all came from a human donor in good health. Some clones in this sample may be carry-over from other donors' samples. Each CDR3 is given with its conserved first and last residue.

>TRBJ2-7|TRBV20-1
CSARDLAGSYEQYF
>TRBJ2-1|TRBV11-2
CASSPAGAGDYNEQFF
>TRBJ2-1|TRBV7-2
CASRLEGQGYTEQFF
>TRBJ2-5|TRBV7-9
CASSLSELEGTQYF
>TRBJ2-1|TRBV2
CASREVAGLDEQFF
>TRBJ2-7|TRBV7-6
CASSPGNGEQYF
>TRBJ2-7|TRBV5-1
CASSLEYEQYF
>TRBJ1-2|TRBV12-3/TRBV12-4
CASSPSSSGVYGYTF
>TRBJ1-5|TRBV6-2/TRBV6-3
CASSGLEGAYQPQHF
>TRBJ1-2|TRBV5-8
CASSPLISFYGYTF
>TRBJ2-5|TRBV2
CASSGTARETQYF
>TRBJ1-1|TRBV29-1
CSATPGHGTTEAFF
>TRBJ2-7|TRBV12-3/TRBV12-4
CASMDRYSKEQYF
>TRBJ1-2|TRBV30
CAWSALGTDNTGYTF
>TRBJ1-1|TRBV10-2
CASSVSGRETEAFF
>TRBJ2-7|TRBV7-9
CASSLWVSDEQYF
>TRBJ2-7|TRBV5-1
CASSLEVGVYEQYF
>TRBJ2-7|TRBV29-1
CSVEEEDRGYEQYF
>TRBJ2-7|TRBV7-9
CASSLDSGTYEQYF
>TRBJ2-1|TRBV5-6
CASSLVRGGPNEQFF
>TRBJ1-1|TRBV24-1
CATRQQGEGTEAFF
>TRBJ1-4|TRBV6-2/TRBV6-3
CASSYAQQGAFDEKLFF
>TRBJ2-1|TRBV28
CASSSQESSYNEQFF
>TRBJ1-6|TRBV12-3/TRBV12-4
CASSLAPTSPLHF
>TRBJ2-2|TRBV27
CASSLSGGALVGELFF
>TRBJ2-4|TRBV6-5
CASSYPGRERGPKNIQYF
>TRBJ2-3|TRBV10-1
CASSGDPLYTDTQYF
>TRBJ2-7|TRBV29-1
CSVGRARSYEQYF
>TRBJ2-1|TRBV19
CASSSGGSYNEQFF
>TRBJ2-7|TRBV11-2
CASSLGTLNSYEQYF
>TRBJ2-1|TRBV11-2
CASSPPLAGGYNEQFF
>TRBJ2-7|TRBV27
CASSFGTGTPYEQYF
>TRBJ2-7|TRBV11-2
CASSLEQASYEQYF
>TRBJ2-3|TRBV4-1
CASSQGTSARFVFADTQYF
>TRBJ2-7|TRBV28
CATAGADPSFYEQYF
>TRBJ1-1|TRBV28
CASSLLLGQGEAFF
>TRBJ2-7|TRBV29-1
CSVDGQGPYEQYF
>TRBJ1-1|TRBV27
CASSLGGPNTEAFF
>TRBJ2-1|TRBV29-1
CSVKETGRYNEQFF
>TRBJ2-7|TRBV4-1
CASSYQASYEQYF
>TRBJ2-7|TRBV29-1
CSVSSGALGPGQYF
>TRBJ2-1|TRBV7-8
CASNNAGSRSYNEQFF
>TRBJ1-1|TRBV7-6
CASSLARSSMNTEAFF
>TRBJ2-1|TRBV2
CAISAGGYTSLDEQFF
>TRBJ2-7|TRBV21-1
CASSKRRGRSLSYEQYF